The 8 T cell receptor beta chains reported below all come from one sample, sequenced in a study of cytomegalovirus exposure and HLA in healthy donors. The PCR had 60 Vbeta and 13 Jbeta primers. Assay used: immunoSEQ multiplex PCR; TCRdb lists only in-frame clones, some missing. The table lists about 160,000 clones, over 75% of them singletons, with approximately 2% in the top ten. The sample was PBMCs. All receptors come from a human donor in good health.

The chain carries TRBV9 and TRBJ1-2; D gene unclear. Trimming took off 5 bases at V and 7 bases at J, with 15 bases between the two ends. This CDR3 has 13 amino acids. Looked up from germline, CDR1 is SGDLS and CDR2 is YYNGEE. CDR3 DNA: TGTGCCAGCAGTGCTGCCTCACTAGGTGGCTACACCTTC. Translation: CASSAASLGGYTF.

This clone came up once. This rearrangement joins TRBV7-9 to TRBJ1-2; D unclear. The CDR3 has 13 amino acids. V was shortened by 1 base and J by 3 bases, with 6 bases between the two germline ends. In germline, CDR1 is SEHNR, CDR2 FQNEAQ (reference sequence). The CDR3 sequence is CASSLDPYYGYTF. The CDR3, as DNA: TGTGCCAGCAGCTTAGATCCATACTATGGCTACACCTTC.

This clone was observed a few times. The chain links TRBV7-9 to TRBJ2-2; possible D gene TRBD1, 6 bases. The CDR3 length is 15 residues. The V and J ends lost 5 bases and 1 base respectively, with 11 bases between them. The germline V gene encodes CDR1 SEHNR and CDR2 FQNEAQ (reference sequence). CDR3 in amino acids: CASSPLTGNTGELFF. The CDR3 bases are TGTGCCAGCAGCCCCTTGACAGGGAACACCGGGGAGCTGTTTTTT.

The V call is TRBV12-5, the J call TRBJ2-2; D is uncertain. Per germline, CDR1 LGHNT and CDR2 FRNRAP. Trimming shortened V by 5 bases and J by 1 base, and 14 bases separated the two germline ends. This CDR3 is built from 16 residues. The CDR3 DNA follows: TGTGCTAGTGGTGCCCGTGGCAACCAGAACACCGGGGAGCTGTTTTTT. As protein: CASGARGNQNTGELFF.

This chain links TRBV4-3 with TRBJ2-7; TRBD2 aligns across 12 bases. The ends lost 0 bases at V and 4 bases at J; junction bases unmatched: 4. CDR3 length: 16 amino acids. The germline V gene has CDR1 LGHNA and CDR2 YSLEER. This chain's CDR3 is CASSQEGLAGFYEQYF. The CDR3 coding sequence is TGCGCCAGCAGCCAAGAGGGACTAGCGGGTTTTTACGAGCAGTACTTC.

The gene calls are TRBV5-4 and TRBJ1-1, with 9 bases fitting TRBD1. The CDR3 extends over 17 amino acids. The V segment lost 4 bases and the J segment 6 bases; nucleotides outside the gene matches: 16. Germline-derived CDR1 and CDR2 are SGHNT and YYREEE (reference sequence). CDR3 residues: CASSIGTGRVKSAEAFF. The CDR3 DNA reads as TGTGCCAGCAGCATAGGGACAGGGAGAGTTAAGTCGGCTGAAGCTTTCTTT. The entire variable domain, with the rest obtained from reference TRBV5-4 and TRBJ1-1, is as follows: ETGVTQSPTHLIKTRGQQVTLRCSSQSGHNTVSWYQQALGQGPQFIFQYYREEENGRGNFPPRFSGLQFPNYSSELNVNALELDDSALYLCASSIGTGRVKSAEAFFGQGTRLTVV.

The gene calls are TRBV2 and TRBJ1-1; 11 bases are shared with TRBD1. The CDR3 spans 14 residues. The junction had 5 bases not matched to a gene; V was cut back by 6 bases and J by 5 bases. Germline CDR1 reads SNHLY; CDR2 reads FYNNEI. The CDR3 protein is CASSWDRGSTEAFF. CDR3 bases: TGTGCCAGCAGCTGGGACAGGGGGTCGACTGAAGCTTTCTTT.

This chain joins TRBV2 and TRBJ1-1, with D perhaps matching TRBD1 (6 bases). Germline V gene data show CDR1 as SNHLY and CDR2 as FYNNEI. This CDR3 comprises 14 residues. Trimming took off 6 bases at V and 3 bases at J, with 14 bases between the two ends. The CDR3 sequence is CASRNRVSDTEAFF. The CDR3 nucleotides read TGTGCCAGCAGGAACAGGGTGAGTGACACTGAAGCTTTCTTT.